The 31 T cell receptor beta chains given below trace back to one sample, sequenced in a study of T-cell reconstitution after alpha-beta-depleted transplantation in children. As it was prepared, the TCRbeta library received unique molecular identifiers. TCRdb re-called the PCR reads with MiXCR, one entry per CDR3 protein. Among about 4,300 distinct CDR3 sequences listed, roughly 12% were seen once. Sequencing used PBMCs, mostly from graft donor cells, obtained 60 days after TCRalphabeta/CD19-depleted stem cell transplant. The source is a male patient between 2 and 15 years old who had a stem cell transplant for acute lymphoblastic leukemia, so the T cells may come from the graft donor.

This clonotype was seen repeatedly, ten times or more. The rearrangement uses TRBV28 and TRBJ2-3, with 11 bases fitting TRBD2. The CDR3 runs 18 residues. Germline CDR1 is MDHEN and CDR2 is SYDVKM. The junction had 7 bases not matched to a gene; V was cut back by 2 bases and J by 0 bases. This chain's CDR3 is CASSLLAGGSLSTDTQYF. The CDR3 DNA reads TGTGCCAGCAGTTTACTAGCGGGGGGATCACTTAGCACAGATACGCAGTATTTT.

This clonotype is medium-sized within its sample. The CDR3 region has the DNA TGCGCCAGCAGCCTTTCGAATAGCGGGGGAGGCGAGCAGTACTTC. This translates into CASSLSNSGGGEQYF. The chain couples TRBV5-1 to TRBJ2-7; TRBD2 aligns across 9 bases. The V gene's germline CDR1 is SGHRS and CDR2 YFSETQ. Trimming at V came to 4 bases and at J to 6 bases, leaving 11 bases not matched to a gene. The CDR3 is 15 residues long.

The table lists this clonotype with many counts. The DNA of the CDR3 is TGTGCCAGTAGGAGGGGCAATCAGCCCCAGCATTTT. Encoded protein: CASRRGNQPQHF. The chain recombines TRBV19 with TRBJ1-5; D gene uncertain. Per the germline V gene, CDR1 is LNHDA and CDR2 is SQIVND (reference sequence). V dropped 6 bases and J dropped 2 bases, with 5 bases sitting between them. The CDR3 length is 12 residues. The whole variable domain, remainder taken from reference TRBV19 and TRBJ1-5, is DGGITQSPKYLFRKEGQNVTLSCEQNLNHDAMYWYRQDPGQGLRLIYYSQIVNDFQKGDIAEGYSVSREKKESFPLTVTSAQKNPTAFYLCASRRGNQPQHFGDGTRLSIL.

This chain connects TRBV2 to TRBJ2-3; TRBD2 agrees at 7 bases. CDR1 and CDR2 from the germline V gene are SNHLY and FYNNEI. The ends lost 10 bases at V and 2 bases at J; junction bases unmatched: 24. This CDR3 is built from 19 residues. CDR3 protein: CAISPGLRGGGLITDTQYF. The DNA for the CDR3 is TGTGCCATCAGCCCCGGGCTTCGCGGGGGAGGATTAATCACAGATACGCAGTATTTT. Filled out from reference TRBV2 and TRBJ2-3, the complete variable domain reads EPEVTQTPSHQVTQMGQEVILRCVPISNHLYFYWYRQILGQKVEFLVSFYNNEISEKSEIFDDQFSVERPDGSNFTLKIRSTKLEDSAMYFCAISPGLRGGGLITDTQYFGPGTRLTVL.

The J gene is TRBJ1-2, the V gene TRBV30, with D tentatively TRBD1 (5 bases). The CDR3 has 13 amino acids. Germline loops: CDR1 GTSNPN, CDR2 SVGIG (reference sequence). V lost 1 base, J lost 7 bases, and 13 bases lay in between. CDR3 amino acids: CAWSGRLQGGYTF. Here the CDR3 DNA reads TGTGCCTGGAGTGGACGCCTTCAGGGTGGCTACACCTTC.

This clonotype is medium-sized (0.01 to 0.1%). Here the CDR3 reads CSATTPLSGVGTEAFF. The CDR3, as DNA: TGCAGTGCTACCACCCCCCTGAGTGGGGTGGGCACTGAAGCTTTCTTT. The rearrangement links TRBV20-1 to TRBJ1-1; D ambiguous. The V gene lost 4 bases and the J gene lost 4 bases, with 22 bases spanning the gap. Germline V gene sequence: CDR1 DFQATT, CDR2 SNEGSKA (reference sequence). The CDR3 has 16 amino acids.

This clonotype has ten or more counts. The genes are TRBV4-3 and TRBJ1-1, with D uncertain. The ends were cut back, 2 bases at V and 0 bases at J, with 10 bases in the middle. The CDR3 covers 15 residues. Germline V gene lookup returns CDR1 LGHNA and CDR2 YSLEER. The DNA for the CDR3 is TGCGCCAGCAGCCAACAGTCACAGTTGAACACTGAAGCTTTCTTT. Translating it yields CASSQQSQLNTEAFF.

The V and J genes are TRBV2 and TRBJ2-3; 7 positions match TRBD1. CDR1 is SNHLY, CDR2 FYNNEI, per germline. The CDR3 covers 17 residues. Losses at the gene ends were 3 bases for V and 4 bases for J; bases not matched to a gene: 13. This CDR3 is CASSDPDRTSSPDTQYF. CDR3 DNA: TGTGCCAGCAGTGACCCGGACAGGACGTCTAGCCCAGATACGCAGTATTTT.

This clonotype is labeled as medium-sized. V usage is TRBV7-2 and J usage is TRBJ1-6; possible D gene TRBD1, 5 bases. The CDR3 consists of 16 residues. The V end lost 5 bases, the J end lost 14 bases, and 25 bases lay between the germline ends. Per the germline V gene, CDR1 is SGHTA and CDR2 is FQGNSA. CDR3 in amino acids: CASSLHLRDVLSSLHF. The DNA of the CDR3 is TGTGCCAGCAGCCTACACCTCCGGGACGTTCTCAGCTCCCTCCACTTT.

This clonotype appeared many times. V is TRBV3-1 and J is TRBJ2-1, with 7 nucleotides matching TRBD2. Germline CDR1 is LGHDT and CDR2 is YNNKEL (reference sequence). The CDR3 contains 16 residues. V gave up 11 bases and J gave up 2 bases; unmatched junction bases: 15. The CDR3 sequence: CASSRETGGPYNEQFF. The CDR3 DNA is TGTGCCTCCTCCCGGGAGACGGGGGGTCCCTACAATGAGCAGTTCTTC.

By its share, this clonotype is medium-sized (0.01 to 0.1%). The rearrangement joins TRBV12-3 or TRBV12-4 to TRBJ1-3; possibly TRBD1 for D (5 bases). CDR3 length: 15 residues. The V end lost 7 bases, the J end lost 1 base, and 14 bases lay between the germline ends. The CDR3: CASINLQVSGNTIYF. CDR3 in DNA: TGTGCCAGCATAAATTTACAGGTTTCTGGAAACACCATATATTTT.

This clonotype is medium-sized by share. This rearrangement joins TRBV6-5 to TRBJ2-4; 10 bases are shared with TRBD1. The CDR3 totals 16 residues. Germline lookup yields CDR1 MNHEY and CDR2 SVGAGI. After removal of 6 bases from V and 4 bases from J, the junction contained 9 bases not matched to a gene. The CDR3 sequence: CASRGQGGFFKNIQYF. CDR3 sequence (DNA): TGTGCCAGCAGAGGACAGGGGGGCTTTTTTAAAAACATTCAGTACTTC.

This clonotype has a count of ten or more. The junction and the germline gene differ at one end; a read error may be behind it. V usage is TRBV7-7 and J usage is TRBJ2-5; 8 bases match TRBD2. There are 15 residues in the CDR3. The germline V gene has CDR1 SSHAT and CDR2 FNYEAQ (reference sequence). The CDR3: CASSFASGSSETQYF. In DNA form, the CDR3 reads TGTGCTAGCAGCTTTGCCAGCGGGAGTTCAGAGACCCAGTACTTC.

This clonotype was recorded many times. The CDR3 spells CASSSGGSADTQYF. CDR3 DNA sequence: TGTGCCAGCAGCTCGGGGGGCAGCGCAGATACGCAGTATTTT. V and J are TRBV6-2 or TRBV6-3 and TRBJ2-3, with D perhaps matching TRBD2 (7 bases). This CDR3 region has 14 residues. In germline, CDR1 is MNHEY, CDR2 SVGEGT. Trimming removed 6 bases at V and 4 bases at J, with 14 bases between.

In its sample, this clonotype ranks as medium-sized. The CDR3 sequence is CASSQVRSSNQPQHF. For the CDR3, the DNA is TGCGCCAGCAGTCAAGTCCGATCGAGCAATCAGCCCCAGCATTTT. The chain links TRBV23-1 to TRBJ1-5; D is undetermined. TRBV23-1 is an ORF, and what it does is uncertain. Trimming removed 2 bases from V and 1 base from J, with 9 bases in between. The CDR3 is 15 residues long.

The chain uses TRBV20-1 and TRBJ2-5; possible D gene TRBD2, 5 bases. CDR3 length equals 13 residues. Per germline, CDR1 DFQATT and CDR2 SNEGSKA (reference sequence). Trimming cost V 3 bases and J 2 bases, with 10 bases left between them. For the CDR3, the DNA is TGCAGTGCTAGTCCGGGATCTCAAGAGACCCAGTACTTC. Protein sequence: CSASPGSQETQYF.

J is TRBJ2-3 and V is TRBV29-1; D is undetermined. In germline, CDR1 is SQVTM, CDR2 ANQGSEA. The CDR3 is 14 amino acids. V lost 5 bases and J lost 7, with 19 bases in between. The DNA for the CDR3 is TGCAGCGTTTCGGTATCCTCAATCCAAAATACGCAGTATTTT. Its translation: CSVSVSSIQNTQYF.

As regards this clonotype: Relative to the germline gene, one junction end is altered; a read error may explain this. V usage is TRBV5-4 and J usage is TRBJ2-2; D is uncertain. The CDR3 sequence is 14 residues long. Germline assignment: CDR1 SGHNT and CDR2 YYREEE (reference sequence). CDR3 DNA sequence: TGTGCCATCCGTCCCGGGCCAATCTGCTGGGAACTGTTTTTT. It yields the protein CAIRPGPICWELFF.

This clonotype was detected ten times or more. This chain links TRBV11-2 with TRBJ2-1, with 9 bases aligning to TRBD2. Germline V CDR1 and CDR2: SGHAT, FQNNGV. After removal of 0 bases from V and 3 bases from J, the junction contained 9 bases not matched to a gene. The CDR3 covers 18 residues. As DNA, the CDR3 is TGTGCCAGCAGCTTAGAACTACTGGCTAGCGGGGACTACAATGAGCAGTTCTTC. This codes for CASSLELLASGDYNEQFF.

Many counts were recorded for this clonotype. CDR3 coding DNA: TGTGCCAGCTCACCTGTACAAGACCGCGAGCAGTACTTC. This gives the protein CASSPVQDREQYF. The rearrangement links TRBV18 to TRBJ2-7; no definite D call. The V gene lost 3 bases and the J gene lost 6 bases, with 12 bases spanning the gap. The V gene's germline CDR1 is KGHSH and CDR2 LQKENI. This CDR3 has 13 amino acids.

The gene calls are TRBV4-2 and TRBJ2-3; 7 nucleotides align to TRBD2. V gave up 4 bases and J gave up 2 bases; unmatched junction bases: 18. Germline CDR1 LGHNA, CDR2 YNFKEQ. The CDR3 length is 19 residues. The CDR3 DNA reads TGTGCCAGCAGCCCCGGGATCAGCGGGGCAGGATTAATCACAGATACGCAGTATTTT. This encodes CASSPGISGAGLITDTQYF.

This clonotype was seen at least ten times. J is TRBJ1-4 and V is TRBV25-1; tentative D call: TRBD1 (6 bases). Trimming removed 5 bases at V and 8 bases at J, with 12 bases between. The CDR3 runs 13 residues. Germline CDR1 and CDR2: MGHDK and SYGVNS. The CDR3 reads CASSRAGVEKLFF. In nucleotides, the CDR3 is TGTGCCAGCAGTCGGGCAGGGGTCGAAAAACTGTTTTTT.

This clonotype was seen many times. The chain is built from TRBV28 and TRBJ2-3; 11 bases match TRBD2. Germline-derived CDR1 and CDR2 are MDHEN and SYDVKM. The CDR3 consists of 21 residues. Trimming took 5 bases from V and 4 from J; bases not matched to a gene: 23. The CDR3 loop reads CASSPPRLAGTSFRSADTQYF. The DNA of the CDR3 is TGTGCCAGCAGTCCCCCAAGACTAGCGGGGACGTCATTCAGAAGCGCAGATACGCAGTATTTT.

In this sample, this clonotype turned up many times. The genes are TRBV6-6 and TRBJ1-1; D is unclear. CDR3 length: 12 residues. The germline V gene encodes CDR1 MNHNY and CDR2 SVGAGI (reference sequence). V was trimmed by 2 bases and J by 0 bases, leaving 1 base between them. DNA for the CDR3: TGTGCCAGCAGTTACATGAACACTGAAGCTTTCTTT. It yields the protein CASSYMNTEAFF.

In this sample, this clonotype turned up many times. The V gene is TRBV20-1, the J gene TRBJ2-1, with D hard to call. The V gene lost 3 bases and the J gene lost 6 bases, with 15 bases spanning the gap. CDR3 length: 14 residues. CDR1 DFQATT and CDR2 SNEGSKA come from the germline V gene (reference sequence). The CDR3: CSASYGFGSNEQFF. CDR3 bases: TGCAGTGCTAGCTACGGTTTTGGAAGCAATGAGCAGTTCTTC.

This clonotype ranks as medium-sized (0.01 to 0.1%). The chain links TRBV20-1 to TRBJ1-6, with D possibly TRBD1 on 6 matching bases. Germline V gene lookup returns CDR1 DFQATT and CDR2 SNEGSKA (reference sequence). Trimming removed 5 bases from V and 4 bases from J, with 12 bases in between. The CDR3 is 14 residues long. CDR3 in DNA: TGCAGTGCTGGCCGGGACACTTATAATTCACCCCTCCACTTT. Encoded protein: CSAGRDTYNSPLHF.

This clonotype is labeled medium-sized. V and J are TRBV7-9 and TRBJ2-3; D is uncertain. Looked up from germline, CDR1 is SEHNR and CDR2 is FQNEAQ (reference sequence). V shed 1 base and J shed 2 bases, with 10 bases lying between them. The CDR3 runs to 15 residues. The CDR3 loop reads CASSLEGSSTDTQYF. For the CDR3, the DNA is TGTGCCAGCAGCTTAGAGGGCAGCTCCACAGATACGCAGTATTTT.

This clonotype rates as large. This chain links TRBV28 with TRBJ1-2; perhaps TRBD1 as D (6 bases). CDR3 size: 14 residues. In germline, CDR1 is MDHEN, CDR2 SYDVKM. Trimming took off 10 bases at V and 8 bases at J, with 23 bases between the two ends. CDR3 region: CATRRGIGLGGYTF. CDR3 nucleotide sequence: TGTGCCACCCGAAGGGGGATCGGGCTGGGGGGCTACACCTTC.

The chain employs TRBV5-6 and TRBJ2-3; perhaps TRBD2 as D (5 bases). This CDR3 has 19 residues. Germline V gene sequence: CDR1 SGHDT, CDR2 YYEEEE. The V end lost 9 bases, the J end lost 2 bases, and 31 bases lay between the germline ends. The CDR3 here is CAMGPGISWAGLITDTQYF. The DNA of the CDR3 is TGTGCCATGGGCCCCGGGATTAGCTGGGCAGGATTAATCACAGATACGCAGTATTTT.

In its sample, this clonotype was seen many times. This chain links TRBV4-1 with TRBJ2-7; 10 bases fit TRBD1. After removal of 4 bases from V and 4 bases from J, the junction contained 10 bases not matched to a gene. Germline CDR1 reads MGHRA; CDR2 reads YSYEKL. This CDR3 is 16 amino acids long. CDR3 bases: TGCGCCAGCAGCCTCTCACCGACAGGGGGCGCATACGAGCAGTACTTC. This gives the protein CASSLSPTGGAYEQYF.

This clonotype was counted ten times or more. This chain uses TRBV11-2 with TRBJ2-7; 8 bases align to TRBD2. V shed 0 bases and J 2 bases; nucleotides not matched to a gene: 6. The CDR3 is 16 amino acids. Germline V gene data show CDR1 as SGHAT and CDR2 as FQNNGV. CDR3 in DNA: TGTGCCAGCAGCTTAGATGGCGGGGGGACCGCCTACGAGCAGTACTTC. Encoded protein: CASSLDGGGTAYEQYF.